This T cell receptor (beta chain) is drawn from a study of graft-versus-host responses after intestinal transplantation. Turning to the study itself: Recipients underwent multivisceral, liver-intestinal, or isolated intestinal transplants.

Measured with immunoSEQ multiplex PCR; TCRdb has only the in-frame clones, and not every one. The sample has about 71,000 clones, roughly 94% seen once. Germline CDR1 reads LNHNV; CDR2 reads YYDKDF (reference sequence). V was clipped by 8 bases and J by 6 bases; unmatched bases: 12. The CDR3 is 15 residues long. Worth noting for this clone: The antigen is undetermined.

The sequence came from a human donor who received an intestinal transplant. The chain uses TRBV15 and TRBJ2-1, with TRBD2 matching over 8 bases. Here the sequenced sample was unstimulated CD8+ T cells sorted from spleen or lymph node cells, taken before intestinal transplant. CDR3 protein: CATAKTAGVLNEQFF. DNA of the CDR3: TGTGCCACCGCCAAGACAGCGGGAGTTCTCAATGAGCAGTTCTTC. The variable domain in full, with the rest retrieved from reference TRBV15 and TRBJ2-1, is DAMVIQNPRYQVTQFGKPVTLSCSQTLNHNVMYWYQQKSSQAPKLLFHYYDKDFNNEADTPDNFQSRRPNTSFCFLDIRSPGLGDTAMYLCATAKTAGVLNEQFFGPGTRLTVL.